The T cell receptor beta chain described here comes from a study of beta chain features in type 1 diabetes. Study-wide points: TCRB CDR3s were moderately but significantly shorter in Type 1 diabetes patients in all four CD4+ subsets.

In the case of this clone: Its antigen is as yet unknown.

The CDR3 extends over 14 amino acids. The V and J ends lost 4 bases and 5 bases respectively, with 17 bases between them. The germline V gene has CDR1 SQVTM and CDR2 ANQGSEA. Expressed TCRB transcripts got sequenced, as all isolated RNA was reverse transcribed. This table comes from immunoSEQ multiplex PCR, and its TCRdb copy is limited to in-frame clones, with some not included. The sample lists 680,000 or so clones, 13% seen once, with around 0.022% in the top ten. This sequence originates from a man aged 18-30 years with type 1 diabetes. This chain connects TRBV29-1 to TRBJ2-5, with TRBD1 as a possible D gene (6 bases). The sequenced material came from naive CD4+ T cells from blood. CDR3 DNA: TGCAGCGTTGTGGCTAGAGGGGGAGTTGAGACCCAGTACTTC. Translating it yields CSVVARGGVETQYF. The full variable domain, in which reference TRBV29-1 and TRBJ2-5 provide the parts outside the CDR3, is SAVISQKPSRDICQRGTSLTIQCQVDSQVTMMFWYRQQPGQSLTLIATANQGSEATYESGFVIDKFPISRPNLTFSTLTVSNMSPEDSSIYLCSVVARGGVETQYFGPGTRLLVL.